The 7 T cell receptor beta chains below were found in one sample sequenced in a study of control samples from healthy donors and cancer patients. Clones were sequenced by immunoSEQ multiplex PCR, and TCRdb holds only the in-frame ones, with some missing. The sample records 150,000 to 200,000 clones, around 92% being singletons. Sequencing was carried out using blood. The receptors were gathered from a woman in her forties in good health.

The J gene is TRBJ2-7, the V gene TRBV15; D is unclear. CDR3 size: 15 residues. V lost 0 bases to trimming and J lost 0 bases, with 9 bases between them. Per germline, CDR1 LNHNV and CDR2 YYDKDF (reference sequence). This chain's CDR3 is CATSREVISSYEQYF. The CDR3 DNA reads TGTGCCACCAGCAGAGAGGTAATTTCCTCCTACGAGCAGTACTTC.

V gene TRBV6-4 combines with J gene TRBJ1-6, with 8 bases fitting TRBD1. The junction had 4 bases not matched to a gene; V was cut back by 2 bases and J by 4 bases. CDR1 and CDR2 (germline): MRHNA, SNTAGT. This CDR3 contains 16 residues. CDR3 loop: CASSDTDREYNSPLHF. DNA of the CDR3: TGTGCCAGCAGTGACACGGACAGGGAATATAATTCACCCCTCCACTTT.

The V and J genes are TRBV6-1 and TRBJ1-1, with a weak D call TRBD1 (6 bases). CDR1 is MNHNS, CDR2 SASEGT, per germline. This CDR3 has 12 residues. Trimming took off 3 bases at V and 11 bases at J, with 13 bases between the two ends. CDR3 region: CASSEKWQGAFF. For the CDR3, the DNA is TGTGCCAGCAGTGAGAAGTGGCAGGGGGCTTTCTTT.

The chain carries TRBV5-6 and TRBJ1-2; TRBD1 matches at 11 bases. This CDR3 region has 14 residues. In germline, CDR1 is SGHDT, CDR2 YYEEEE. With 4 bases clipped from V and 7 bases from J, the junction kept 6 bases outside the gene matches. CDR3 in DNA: TGTGCCAGCAGCATACGGACAGGGGGCTCTGGCTACACCTTC. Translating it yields CASSIRTGGSGYTF.

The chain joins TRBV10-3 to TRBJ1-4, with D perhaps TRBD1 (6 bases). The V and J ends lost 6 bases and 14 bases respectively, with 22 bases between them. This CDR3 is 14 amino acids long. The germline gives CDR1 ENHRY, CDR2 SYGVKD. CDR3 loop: CAISPRDTGFVLFF. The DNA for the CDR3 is TGTGCCATCAGCCCACGGGACACGGGTTTTGTGCTGTTTTTT.

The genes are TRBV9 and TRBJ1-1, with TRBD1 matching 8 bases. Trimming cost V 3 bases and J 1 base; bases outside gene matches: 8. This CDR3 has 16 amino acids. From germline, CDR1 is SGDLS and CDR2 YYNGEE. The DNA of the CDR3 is TGTGCCAGCAGCGAGAGGGGACAGGACTGGAACACTGAAGCTTTCTTT. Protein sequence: CASSERGQDWNTEAFF.

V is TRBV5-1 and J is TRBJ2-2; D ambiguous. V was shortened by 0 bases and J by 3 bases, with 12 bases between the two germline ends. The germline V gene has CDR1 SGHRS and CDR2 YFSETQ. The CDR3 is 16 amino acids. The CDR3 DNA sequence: TGCGCCAGCAGCTTGGCCTCGGTGGAGCACACCGGGGAGCTGTTTTTT. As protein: CASSLASVEHTGELFF.